This TCR beta chain appears in the sequencing data of a study of CD8 T cells in ankylosing spondylitis. The study, taken as a whole, reports: Apparently characteristic of ankylosing spondylitis blood was a TCR beta motif (eight highly homologous variants).

TCRdb reanalysed the 5' RACE reads using MiXCR and keeps one entry per CDR3 protein. The sample consists of a few hundred thousand distinct CDR3 sequences, around 17% of them appearing once. V was pared by 4 bases and J by 1 base, with 10 bases between. This CDR3 comprises 14 residues. Per the germline V gene, CDR1 is SGHTA and CDR2 is FQGNSA. The table lists this clonotype with a few counts. Its target is unknown. The chain joins TRBV7-2 to TRBJ2-5; D might be TRBD2 (6 bases). The sequencing input was blood, either unsorted or a sorted T cell fraction (not recorded which). The receptor was derived from a male donor with ankylosing spondylitis. DNA of the CDR3: TGTGCCAGCAGCTGGGGAGGCCCCCAAGAGACCCAGTACTTC. It encodes CASSWGGPQETQYF.